This T cell receptor beta chain came from a study of shared clonotypes between healthy human individuals. TCRdb's copy holds only in-frame clones and misses some; the assay was immunoSEQ multiplex PCR. The table lists around 650,000 clones, approximately 96% of them singletons, with roughly 0.1% in the top ten. The CDR3 extends over 17 amino acids. Germline CDR1 reads SGHNT; CDR2 reads YYREEE (reference sequence). Trimming cost V 4 bases and J 9 bases, with 26 bases left between them. Naive CD8 cells lacked CD45RO and underwent positive selection for CCR7, leaving out terminally differentiated effector memory CD45RA+ cells.

The chain has TRBV5-4 and TRBJ2-1, with a tentative D call TRBD2 (7 bases). The sample was naive CD8+ T cells sorted from blood. The clonotype originates from a woman aged 25 to 39 in good health. DNA of the CDR3: TGTGCCAGCAGCCCCAGCCCAGGGGAGGGCCAGGCGAGTGAGCAGTTCTTC. As protein: CASSPSPGEGQASEQFF.